This T cell receptor (beta chain) came from a study of blood T cells in healthy people across ages. For the study at large: The capture of about one barcoded beta molecule per two T cells was achieved by template switching.

Study results and limitations: Because donor CMV status was unknown, expanded clonotype changes were possibly confounded.

Alongside a J-beta primer mix, a sample-barcoded 5' primer served in a second PCR lasting about 6 to 12 cycles. TCRdb re-analysed the 5' RACE reads in MiXCR, keeping a single row per CDR3 protein. The data show some 1.7 million distinct CDR3 sequences, with roughly 27% seen just once and more than 6% held by the top ten. This clonotype has a single count. What it binds is not known. V lost 6 bases, J lost 6 bases, and 14 bases lay in between. CDR3 length equals 13 residues. Germline CDR1 is DFQATT and CDR2 is SNEGSKA (reference sequence). The chain employs TRBV20-1 and TRBJ1-4; D is unresolved. The receptor comes from a woman in her 30s in good health. The source material was blood. The CDR3 sequence is CSAKSSRDEKLFF. The CDR3 DNA follows: TGCAGTGCCAAGTCATCCCGTGATGAAAAACTGTTTTTT.